The following is a TCR beta chain sequence with its context. Its antigen is not known. The table came from immunoSEQ multiplex PCR; TCRdb's copy has only in-frame clones and leaves some out. The table shows under 140,000 clones, with roughly 89% occurring only once. This entry belongs to a study of cytomegalovirus exposure and HLA in healthy donors. Study results and limitations: The listing of 150 or so TCR beta chains classed them as cytomegalovirus-associated.

The germline CDR1 and CDR2 sequences are LGHNA and YNFKEQ. V lost 4 bases, J lost 3 bases, and 11 bases stayed unmatched. The CDR3 runs to 17 residues. This chain connects TRBV4-2 to TRBJ2-3, with TRBD2 matching over 9 bases. This receptor was taken from a woman younger than 35 in good health and CMV-seronegative. Sequencing input: PBMCs. The CDR3 here is CASSPSAHSGGTDTQYF. Written as DNA, the CDR3 is TGTGCCAGCAGCCCCTCCGCCCATAGCGGGGGTACAGATACGCAGTATTTT.